Sequencing of this T cell receptor (beta chain) was carried out in a study of cytomegalovirus exposure and HLA in healthy donors (dated by TCRdb to the late 2010s). A note on the overall study: In an earlier analysis of 450 to 750 of the donors, around 300 Gb of sequence data and 90 million to 130 million unique TCR beta sequences from 150 million to 200 million T cells were reported. An early release covering roughly 600 HLA-typed donors comprised 300 to 350 gigabases of sequencing data and around 80 million unique TCR sequences. Of the roughly 400 genotyped donors, over 80% were placed in the genetic ancestry cluster associated with self-reported Caucasian donors. The study aimed to test whether cataloging public T cell receptors could reveal signatures of past pathogen exposure. The study profiled the T cell repertoires of more than 500 subjects by immunosequencing and related them to cytomegalovirus serostatus. Besides the first cohort of around 670 subjects, a separate validation cohort made up of roughly 130 different subjects was used. To predict cytomegalovirus infection status, the study combined high-throughput TCR immunosequencing, statistical association of individual TCRs with disease status, and machine learning. In a later analysis, previously published TCR beta repertoires from several hundred donors were re-analyzed and high-resolution HLA genotyping was added so that TCR occurrence patterns could be studied. Rather than using new phenotypic data, the later analysis identified candidate immune exposures from TCR beta sequences and from how often those sequences occurred across donors. In an earlier analysis of 550 to 700 of the donors, high-throughput TCR beta sequencing was used to judge whether each TCR beta V gene segment behaved as functional or pseudogenic. Donor age, sex, ethnicity and CMV serostatus were compiled alongside the repertoire data. Genome-wide SNP genotypes for about 65% of the roughly 670 donors were used in a later genetic analysis, which treated that subset as a discovery cohort. All discovery cohort repertoires had been generated on a single sequencing platform. Both class I and class II loci were covered by HLA typing, at four-digit resolution. Typing coverage varied by locus: roughly 629-640 donors for A, B, C, DRB1 and DQB1; under 550 for DQA1; 606 for DPA1; around 450 for DPB1. Roughly 5 DR-DQ haplotypes were handled as single units for association and clustering, since linkage in the cohort was strong. On average, approximately 250,000 unique TCR beta nucleotide sequences were sequenced per donor among a few hundred genotyped donors of the cohort, with about 19% of those sequences being non-productive. Study-level results and caveats: Correlated functional status among segregating V segments might be attributable to linkage disequilibrium, but an unknown experimental factor could not be ruled out. Most TCR sequences were observed very rarely across donors, whereas some public TCRs were present in many individuals. The 87-base-pair reads could not distinguish some IMGT-functional V segments, including TRBV6-2 and TRBV6-3, so those segments were excluded. Broadly in line with IMGT annotations, most TCR beta V segments showed up in productive rearrangements about 87% or about 30% of the time in an earlier analysis of approximately 640 of the donors. A further reported finding was that TCR beta sequences accurately predicted the HLA-A and HLA-B alleles for most subjects in the first cohort. The classifier was reported to diagnose cytomegalovirus status with high specificity and sensitivity in both the original cohort and the validation cohort. This cohort had only TCR beta chains sequenced, and the lack of alpha or paired-chain data limited which features could be detected. Roughly uniform sequencing depth across donors was assumed in presence/absence analyses, although this assumption may not hold. A later analysis found that HLA-associated TCR beta chains were more clonally expanded and had lower generation probabilities than equally common non-associated chains. Because HLA typing was missing for some donors at each locus, association tests included only the typed subset. A later analysis reported that several top co-occurrence clusters appeared linked to parvovirus B19, influenza, CMV and Epstein-Barr virus. The sequencing pipeline was judged likely to have produced a cluster of highly shared sequence variants as a technical artifact. In the study, some 160 TCR beta chains were listed as associated with cytomegalovirus. When HLA alleles, especially DR and DQ, strongly co-occurred, attributing TCR associations to individual alleles was difficult. A few of the identified cytomegalovirus-associated TCR beta chains were confirmed in vitro to be specific for cytomegalovirus antigens. Because counts were too low, 15 to 20 rarely observed V segments, including chromosome 9 orphons, were left out of the earlier analysis of about 500 of the donors. In a later analysis, TCR association rates were found to vary across HLA loci, with the most associated TCRs seen for DRB1 alleles and the fewest for HLA-C alleles. Specific HLA alleles were associated with over 15,000 TCR beta sequences at a false discovery rate of 0.05 in a later analysis. Immune exposure information for the cohort was limited to CMV serostatus. The authors suggested that the approach could potentially be generalized to other disease states and immunological phenotypes. An association between a missense DCLRE1C variant and V-gene and J-gene trimming of TCR beta chains was found in a later genetic analysis and replicated in an independent cohort. In a later genetic analysis, fewer N-insertions in productive TCRs were reported among donors in an Asian-associated ancestry cluster than the 666-donor mean. In a later analysis, most CMV-associated TCR beta chains were found to appear HLA-restricted, with HLA associations seemingly driven largely by CMV exposure.

Based on the germline V gene, the CDR1 and CDR2 sequences are MNHEY and SVGAGI. V is pruned by 6 bases and J by 10 bases, leaving 6 bases of the junction without a gene match. Taken from cysteine to phenylalanine, the CDR3 has 12 residues. Here the CDR3 DNA is all that survives: 36 bases in frame from base 1. The cohort comprised approximately 700 healthy bone marrow donors. Cohort members were all nominally healthy when sampled, although unrecorded immune exposures were likely present. The donor tested CMV seropositive and was one of the 289 seropositive cohort members. A peripheral blood sample was collected from each donor, and TCR beta sequencing was performed on peripheral blood mononuclear cells. The Qiagen DNeasy Blood Extraction Kit was used to extract genomic DNA from the blood cell samples. Library generation was performed with the immunoSEQ multiplex PCR assay. The multiplex PCR relied on a mix of 60 forward primers for TCR Vbeta segments and 13 reverse primers for TCR Jbeta segments. The CDR3 region of rearranged TCR beta genes was amplified from genomic DNA by a multiplex PCR assay. On the Illumina HiSeq System, the amplified TCR beta libraries were sequenced as 87-base-pair reads. Regarding the original processing steps: Across the roughly 640 repertoires, a later analysis counted tens of millions of unique TCR beta chains, roughly 11 million of which were shared by at least two donors. To remove PCR and sequencing errors, raw reads were error-corrected and collapsed into unique sequences using a nearest-neighbor algorithm that merged closely related sequences. CDR3 sequences were aligned to IMGT reference sequences to assign V, D and J gene segments. For a sequence to be retained, a match of at least six nucleotides was required to both a V gene segment and a J gene segment. A rearrangement counted as productive if the CDR3 had no stop codons and remained in frame with V and J, and every other rearrangement counted as non-productive. Following IMGT convention, CDR3 was defined as the stretch from the second conserved V-encoded cysteine up to the conserved J-encoded phenylalanine. In an earlier analysis of approximately 500 of the donors, sequences lacking an unambiguous match to a single V gene segment were excluded. In an earlier analysis of around 600 of the donors, V segments were called functional above 56.7% productive rearrangements and were called segregating when the between-donor standard deviation exceeded 5%. To diagnose cytomegalovirus status from the catalog of TCR beta chain sequences, a statistical classification framework was built. In a later analysis, TCR nucleotide sequences were compared against IMGT/GENE-DB human TR gene sequences so that V and J genes could be assigned. The TCRdist pipeline was used in a later analysis to assign CDR3 sequences and most-parsimonious VDJ recombination scenarios. A later analysis defined each TCR beta chain by its CDR3 amino acid sequence plus V-gene family, and excluded reads lacking a unique V-gene family. In a later analysis, 500 to 650 highly shared, low-generation-probability nucleotide sequences were removed to address suspected cross-contamination and a sequencing artifact. A later analysis calculated a clonal expansion index for each public chain from normalized within-repertoire ranks of inferred template counts. A later analysis computed generation probabilities with a VDJ recombination model fitted to out-of-frame rearrangements, and checked the results against IGoR. In a later analysis, TCR-TCR, TCR-HLA and TCR-CMV co-occurrence was scored with hypergeometric tests, and a repertoire-size bias correction was applied to TCR pairs. A later analysis estimated false discovery rates by permuting HLA or CMV assignments 20 times. In a later analysis, co-occurring TCRs were grouped using DBSCAN, and TCRdist sequence similarity was added for clustering within HLA-allele-positive subsets. Repertoires with fewer than 30,000 or more than 120,000 public chains were left out of co-occurrence clustering, as were about 5 repertoires with anomalous nucleotide sharing. Entries here come from immuneACCESS through TCRdb and include only in-frame sequences with V and J called. Some clones fail to appear in such tables; in the studies checked, an unresolved V gene covers under half of the shortfall, and the cause of the remainder is unknown. The D gene and trimming were derived from the DNA, and the V and J assignments and clone size from that table. The sample table contains over 100,000 clones; only one count was recorded for about three fifths of them. The top ten constitute about a tenth of the sample.

As concerns this clone: Which antigen it targets is not known. No base-level quality is on record; no much larger clone is a single base apart.

Here the chain combines TRBV6-5 and TRBJ1-1; 9 of the junction bases match TRBD1. Sequencing was carried out using PBMCs. This sequence was found in a man in his forties in good health and CMV-seropositive. Read as DNA, the sequence is TGTGCCAGCAGCCTGGGACAGGGAGGAGCTTTCTTT. It codes for CASSLGQGGAFF.